The 14 T cell receptor beta chains in this list originate from one sample, sequenced in a study of beta chain features in type 1 diabetes. cDNA synthesis used the whole RNA isolate, giving expressed TCRB sequences. This table comes from immunoSEQ multiplex PCR, and its TCRdb copy is limited to in-frame clones, with some not included. This sample yields 900,000 or so clones, of which roughly 15% are seen a single time; roughly 0.025% belongs to the top ten. The sequenced material came from naive CD4+ T cells from blood. Source of these receptors: a young woman in good health.

This clone was counted a few times. J is TRBJ2-4 and V is TRBV5-1; the D gene is possibly TRBD2 (5 bases). V was cut by 2 bases and J by 0 bases, with 6 bases left in between. The germline V gene encodes CDR1 SGHRS and CDR2 YFSETQ. The CDR3 totals 14 residues. The CDR3 protein is CASSFGVAKNIQYF. The CDR3 DNA is TGCGCCAGCAGCTTCGGGGTAGCCAAAAACATTCAGTACTTC.

This rearrangement joins TRBV2 to TRBJ1-1; D might be TRBD1 (5 bases). This CDR3 has 14 residues. Germline V gene data show CDR1 as SNHLY and CDR2 as FYNNEI. Trimming stripped 7 bases from V and 4 bases from J, with 16 bases between. CDR3 nucleotides: TGTGCCAGCATTGCAGGGTGGGCATCCACTGAAGCTTTCTTT. Translation gives CASIAGWASTEAFF.

The chain is built from TRBV7-2 and TRBJ2-5; 7 bases agree with TRBD1. CDR1 is SGHTA, CDR2 FQGNSA, per germline. Trimming cost V 2 bases and J 4 bases; bases outside gene matches: 7. CDR3 length equals 15 residues. CDR3 protein: CASSLSHRGRETQYF. DNA of the CDR3: TGTGCCAGCAGCTTAAGTCACAGGGGTCGAGAGACCCAGTACTTC.

The chain has TRBV28 and TRBJ2-4; D tentatively reads TRBD1 or TRBD2 (5 bases each). CDR3 length equals 15 residues. V lost 7 bases and J 4 bases, leaving 17 bases between the germline ends. Looked up from germline, CDR1 is MDHEN and CDR2 is SYDVKM. Written as DNA, the CDR3 is TGTGCCAGCACCTCCTCGCAGGGACCAAAAAACATTCAGTACTTC. Translated: CASTSSQGPKNIQYF.

A few counts support this clone. The J gene is TRBJ2-3, the V gene TRBV9, with D uncertain. Per the germline V gene, CDR1 is SGDLS and CDR2 is YYNGEE. There are 14 residues in the CDR3. Trimming shortened V by 3 bases and J by 1 base, and 9 bases separated the two germline ends. The CDR3 sequence: CASSEDVGTDTQYF. The CDR3 region has the DNA TGTGCCAGCAGCGAAGACGTCGGCACAGATACGCAGTATTTT.

The chain couples TRBV7-3 to TRBJ2-1; D is possibly TRBD2 (7 bases). Germline CDR1 is SGHTA and CDR2 is FQGTGA. CDR3 length: 15 residues. The V end lost 4 bases, the J end lost 1 base, and 11 bases lay between the germline ends. CDR3 DNA sequence: TGTGCCAGCAGCTGGACAGCGGGATCCTACAATGAGCAGTTCTTC. Protein product: CASSWTAGSYNEQFF.

The sample holds a few counts of this clone. The chain is built from TRBV6-5 and TRBJ2-1; 8 bases are a match to TRBD2. The germline V gene encodes CDR1 MNHEY and CDR2 SVGAGI. The CDR3 runs to 14 residues. The J segment lost 4 bases and the V segment lost 5 bases, leaving 4 bases of the junction unmatched. The CDR3 DNA reads TGTGCCAGCAGTCTAGCGGGCCGGTACAATGAGCAGTTCTTC. Amino acid sequence: CASSLAGRYNEQFF.

V is TRBV18 and J is TRBJ2-3; 12 bases are shared with TRBD2. The CDR3 loop spans 17 amino acids. V shed 6 bases and J 6 bases; nucleotides not matched to a gene: 13. In germline, CDR1 is KGHSH, CDR2 LQKENI. CDR3 sequence: CASSLRLAGDQWDTQYF. Here the CDR3 DNA reads TGTGCCAGCTCGTTACGACTAGCGGGAGATCAATGGGATACGCAGTATTTT.

The genes are TRBV2 and TRBJ2-3; 13 nucleotides match TRBD2. CDR1 SNHLY and CDR2 FYNNEI come from the germline V gene. The V segment lost 5 bases and the J segment 4 bases; nucleotides outside the gene matches: 6. CDR3 length: 16 amino acids. CDR3 protein: CASSFTGTSGADTQYF. CDR3 bases: TGTGCCAGCAGTTTTACCGGGACTAGCGGGGCAGATACGCAGTATTTT.

This chain connects TRBV7-2 to TRBJ1-1, with a tentative D call TRBD1 (5 bases). The germline CDR1 and CDR2 sequences are SGHTA and FQGNSA. This CDR3 has 13 amino acids. The V and J ends lost 6 bases and 1 base respectively, with 9 bases between them. CDR3 nucleotide sequence: TGTGCCAGCAGTAATCAGGGGAACACTGAAGCTTTCTTT. This translates into CASSNQGNTEAFF.

The chain carries TRBV7-8 and TRBJ2-7; 8 bases are shared with TRBD1. CDR1 and CDR2 from the germline V gene are SGHVS and FQNEAQ. After removal of 5 bases from V and 5 bases from J, the junction contained 11 bases not matched to a gene. The CDR3 consists of 15 residues. CDR3 residues: CASSMRTGYNDEQYF. The CDR3 nucleotides are TGTGCCAGCAGCATGCGGACAGGGTATAATGACGAGCAGTACTTC.

V gene TRBV10-3 combines with J gene TRBJ2-3, with 8 bases matching TRBD2. The V and J ends lost 8 bases and 3 bases, in that order; junction bases with no gene match: 19. The CDR3 consists of 18 residues. CDR1 and CDR2 (germline): ENHRY, SYGVKD. The CDR3 loop is CAIETGVGGRRGTDTQYF. The DNA of the CDR3 is TGTGCCATCGAGACCGGAGTGGGCGGGAGGAGAGGAACAGATACGCAGTATTTT.

The chain employs TRBV2 and TRBJ1-1, with 7 bases matching TRBD1. The CDR3 spans 13 residues. The J segment lost 1 base and the V segment lost 8 bases, leaving 4 bases of the junction unmatched. Per the germline V gene, CDR1 is SNHLY and CDR2 is FYNNEI. The CDR3 sequence is CASQGQPNTEAFF. The CDR3 DNA is TGTGCCAGCCAGGGACAGCCGAACACTGAAGCTTTCTTT.

This clone turned up a few times. This chain joins TRBV20-1 and TRBJ2-5, with D uncertain. The germline V and J ends were trimmed by 3 bases and 3 bases, with 5 bases remaining between them. CDR1 and CDR2 (germline): DFQATT, SNEGSKA (reference sequence). The CDR3 is 11 amino acids. CDR3 nucleotides: TGCAGTGCTAGGGCAAAAGAGACCCAGTACTTC. It translates to CSARAKETQYF.